This T cell receptor (beta chain) was identified in a study of T cell responses to AZD1222 COVID-19 vaccine. Clones were read by immunoSEQ multiplex PCR, and TCRdb kept only the in-frame ones, dropping some. The repertoire consists of around 200,000 clones, with about 86% occurring once and the leading ten covering approximately 0.5%. The V gene lost 6 bases and the J gene lost 0 bases, with 12 bases spanning the gap. The CDR3 has 15 residues. Germline V gene sequence: CDR1 MNHEY, CDR2 SVGAGI. Study results and limitations: Clonal diversity may have been underestimated, and the donors were mostly white British, with more females than males.

On this clone: Its antigen is still unknown.

The origin of this receptor is an adult in good health. The sample consisted of peripheral blood, taken on day 0 of AZD1222 vaccination. The chain has TRBV6-5 and TRBJ1-5; maybe TRBD1 (5 bases). The CDR3, as DNA: TGTGCCAGCAGCCGGACACGATATAGCAATCAGCCCCAGCATTTT. Translated: CASSRTRYSNQPQHF.